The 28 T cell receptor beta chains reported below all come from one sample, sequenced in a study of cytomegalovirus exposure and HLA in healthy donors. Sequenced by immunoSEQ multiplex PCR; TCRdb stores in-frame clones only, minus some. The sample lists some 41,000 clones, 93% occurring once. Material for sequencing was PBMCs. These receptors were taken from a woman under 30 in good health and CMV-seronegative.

In DNA form, the CDR3 reads TGTGCCAGCAGCGGAGACAGGAGCTCTGGAAACACCATATATTTT. Residues: CASSGDRSSGNTIYF. The chain uses TRBV5-4 and TRBJ1-3; tentative D call: TRBD1 (6 bases). CDR1 is SGHNT, CDR2 YYREEE, per germline (reference sequence). With 4 bases removed from V and 0 bases from J, the gap between germline ends came to 11 bases. This CDR3 has 15 amino acids.

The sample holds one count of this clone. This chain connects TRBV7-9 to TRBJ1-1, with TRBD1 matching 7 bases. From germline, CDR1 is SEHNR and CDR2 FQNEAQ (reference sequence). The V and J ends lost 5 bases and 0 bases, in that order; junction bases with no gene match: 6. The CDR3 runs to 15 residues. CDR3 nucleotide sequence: TGTGCCAGCAGCCTTAACAGGGGTTTGAACACTGAAGCTTTCTTT. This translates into CASSLNRGLNTEAFF.

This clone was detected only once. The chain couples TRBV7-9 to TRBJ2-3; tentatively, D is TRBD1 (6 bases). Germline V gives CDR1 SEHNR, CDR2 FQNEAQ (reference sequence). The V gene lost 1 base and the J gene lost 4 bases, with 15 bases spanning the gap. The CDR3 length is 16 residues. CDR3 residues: CASSLVRWGLPDTQYF. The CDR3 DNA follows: TGTGCCAGCAGCTTAGTACGATGGGGGCTCCCAGATACGCAGTATTTT.

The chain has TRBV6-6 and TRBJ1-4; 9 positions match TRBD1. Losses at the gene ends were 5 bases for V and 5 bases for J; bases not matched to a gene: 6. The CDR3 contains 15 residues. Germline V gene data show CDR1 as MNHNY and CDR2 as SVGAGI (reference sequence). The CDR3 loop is CASSRPGTGNEKLFF. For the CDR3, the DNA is TGTGCCAGCAGTCGACCCGGGACAGGGAATGAAAAACTGTTTTTT.

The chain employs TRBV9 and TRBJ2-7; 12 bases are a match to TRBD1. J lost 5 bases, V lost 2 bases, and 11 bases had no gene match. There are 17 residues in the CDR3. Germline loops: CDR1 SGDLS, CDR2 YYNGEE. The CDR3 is CASSVDPGQGARNEQYF. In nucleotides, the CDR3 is TGTGCCAGCAGCGTGGACCCGGGACAGGGGGCTCGAAACGAGCAGTACTTC.

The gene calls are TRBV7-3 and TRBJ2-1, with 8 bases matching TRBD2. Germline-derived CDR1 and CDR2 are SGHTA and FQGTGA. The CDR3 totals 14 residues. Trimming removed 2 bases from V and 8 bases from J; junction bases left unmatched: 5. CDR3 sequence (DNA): TGTGCCAGCAGCTTATCAGCGGGAGTGGATGAGCAGTTCTTC. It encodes CASSLSAGVDEQFF.

The CDR3 here is CAWSDPTGTYEQYF. DNA of the CDR3: TGTGCCTGGAGTGACCCCACAGGGACCTACGAGCAGTACTTC. The chain carries TRBV30 and TRBJ2-7; D possibly corresponds to TRBD1 (6 bases). Germline-derived CDR1 and CDR2 are GTSNPN and SVGIG (reference sequence). V dropped 1 base and J dropped 2 bases, with 12 bases sitting between them. The CDR3 length is 14 residues.

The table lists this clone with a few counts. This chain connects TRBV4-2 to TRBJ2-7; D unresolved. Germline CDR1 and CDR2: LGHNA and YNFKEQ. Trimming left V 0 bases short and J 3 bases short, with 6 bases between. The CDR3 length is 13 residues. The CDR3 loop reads CASSQDPNYEQYF. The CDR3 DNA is TGTGCCAGCAGCCAAGATCCAAACTACGAGCAGTACTTC.

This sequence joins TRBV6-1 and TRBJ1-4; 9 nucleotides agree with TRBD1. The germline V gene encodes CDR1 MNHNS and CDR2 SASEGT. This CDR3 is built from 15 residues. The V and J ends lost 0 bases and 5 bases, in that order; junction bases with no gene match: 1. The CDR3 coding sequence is TGTGCCAGCAGTGAAGCGGGGACAGGGAATGAAAAACTGTTTTTT. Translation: CASSEAGTGNEKLFF.

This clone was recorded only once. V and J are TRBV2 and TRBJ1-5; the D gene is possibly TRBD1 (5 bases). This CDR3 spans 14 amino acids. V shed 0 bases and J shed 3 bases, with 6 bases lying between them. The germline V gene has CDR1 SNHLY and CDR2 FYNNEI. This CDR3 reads CASSEATDNQPQHF. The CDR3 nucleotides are TGTGCCAGCAGTGAAGCGACAGACAATCAGCCCCAGCATTTT.

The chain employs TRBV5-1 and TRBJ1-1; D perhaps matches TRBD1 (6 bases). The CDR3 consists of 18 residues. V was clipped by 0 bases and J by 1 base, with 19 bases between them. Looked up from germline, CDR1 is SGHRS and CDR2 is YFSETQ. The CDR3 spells CASSLVSGRGAKNTEAFF. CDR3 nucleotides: TGCGCCAGCAGCTTGGTCTCGGGACGGGGGGCGAAGAACACTGAAGCTTTCTTT.

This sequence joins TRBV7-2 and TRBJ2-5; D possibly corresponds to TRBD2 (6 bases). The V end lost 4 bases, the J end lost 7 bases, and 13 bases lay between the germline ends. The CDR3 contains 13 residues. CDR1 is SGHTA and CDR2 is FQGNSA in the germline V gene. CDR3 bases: TGTGCCAGCAGCTCGGGACTCGAAGGGACCCAGTACTTC. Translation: CASSSGLEGTQYF.

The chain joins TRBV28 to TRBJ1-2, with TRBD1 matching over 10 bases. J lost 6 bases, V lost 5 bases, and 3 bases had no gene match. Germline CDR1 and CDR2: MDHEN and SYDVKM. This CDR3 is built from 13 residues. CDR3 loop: CASSVGQGNGYTF. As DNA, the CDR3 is TGTGCCAGCAGTGTGGGACAGGGGAATGGCTACACCTTC.

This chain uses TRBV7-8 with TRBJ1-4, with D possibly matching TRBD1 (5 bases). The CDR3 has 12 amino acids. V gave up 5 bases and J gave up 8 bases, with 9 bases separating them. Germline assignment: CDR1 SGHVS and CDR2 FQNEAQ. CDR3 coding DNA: TGTGCCAGCAGCCTTCACAGGGAAAAACTGTTTTTT. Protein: CASSLHREKLFF.

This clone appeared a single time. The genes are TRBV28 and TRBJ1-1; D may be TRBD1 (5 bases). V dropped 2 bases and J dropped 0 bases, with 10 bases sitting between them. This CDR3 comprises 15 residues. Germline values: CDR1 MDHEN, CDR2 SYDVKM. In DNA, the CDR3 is TGTGCCAGCAGTTTACGACAGTTCATGAACACTGAAGCTTTCTTT. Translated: CASSLRQFMNTEAFF.

The CDR3 loop reads CATSRRGRSSKGETQYF. The CDR3 nucleotides are TGTGCCACCAGCAGACGTGGACGTTCTTCAAAGGGGGAGACCCAGTACTTC. The V and J genes are TRBV15 and TRBJ2-5; D may be TRBD1 (5 bases). CDR1 is LNHNV and CDR2 is YYDKDF in the germline V gene (reference sequence). V shed 2 bases and J shed 5 bases, with 21 bases lying between them. This CDR3 contains 17 residues.

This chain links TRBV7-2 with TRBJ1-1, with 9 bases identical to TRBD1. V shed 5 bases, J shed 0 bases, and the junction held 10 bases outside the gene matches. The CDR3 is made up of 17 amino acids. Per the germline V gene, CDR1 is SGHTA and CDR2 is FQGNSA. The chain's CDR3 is CASSLGQGFMMNTEAFF. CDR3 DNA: TGTGCCAGCAGCCTCGGACAGGGGTTTATGATGAACACTGAAGCTTTCTTT.

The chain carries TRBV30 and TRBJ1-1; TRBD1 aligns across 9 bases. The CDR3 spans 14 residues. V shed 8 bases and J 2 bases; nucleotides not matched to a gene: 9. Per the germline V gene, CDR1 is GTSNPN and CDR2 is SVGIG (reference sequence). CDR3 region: CAPTTGGDNTEAFF. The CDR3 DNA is TGTGCCCCAACGACAGGGGGGGACAACACTGAAGCTTTCTTT.

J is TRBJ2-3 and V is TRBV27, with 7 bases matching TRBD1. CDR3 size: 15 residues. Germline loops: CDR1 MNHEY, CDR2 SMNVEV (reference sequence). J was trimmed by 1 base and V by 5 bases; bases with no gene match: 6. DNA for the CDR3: TGTGCCAGCAGTCAACAGGGGCGACGCACAGATACGCAGTATTTT. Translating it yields CASSQQGRRTDTQYF.

CDR3 in amino acids: CASSLNRGPYEQYF. In DNA, the CDR3 is TGTGCCAGCAGCTTAAACAGGGGGCCCTACGAGCAGTACTTC. V is TRBV28 and J is TRBJ2-7; 9 nucleotides line up with TRBD1. The germline V gene has CDR1 MDHEN and CDR2 SYDVKM. The CDR3 is made up of 14 amino acids. V shed 6 bases, J shed 2 bases, and the junction held 5 bases outside the gene matches.

The CDR3 here is CASSLIGTGGGNTIYF. The CDR3 DNA is TGTGCCAGCAGTCTTATAGGGACAGGGGGCGGAAACACCATATATTTT. V is TRBV27 and J is TRBJ1-3; TRBD1 matches at 12 bases. Germline-derived CDR1 and CDR2 are MNHEY and SMNVEV (reference sequence). There are 16 residues in the CDR3. J was trimmed by 4 bases and V by 5 bases; bases with no gene match: 6.

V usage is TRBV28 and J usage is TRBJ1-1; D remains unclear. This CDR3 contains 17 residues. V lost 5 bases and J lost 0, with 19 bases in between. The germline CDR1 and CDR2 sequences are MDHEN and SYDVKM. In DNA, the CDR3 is TGTGCCAGCAGTCCAATGGTAACAAGTTTCTTGAACACTGAAGCTTTCTTT. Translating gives CASSPMVTSFLNTEAFF.

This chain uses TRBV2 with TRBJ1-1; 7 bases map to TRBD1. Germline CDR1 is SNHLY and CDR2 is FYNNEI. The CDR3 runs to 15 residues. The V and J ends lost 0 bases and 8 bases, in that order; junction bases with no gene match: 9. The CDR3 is CASSEAGYTGEEAFF. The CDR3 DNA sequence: TGTGCCAGCAGTGAAGCCGGGTACACAGGGGAGGAAGCTTTCTTT.

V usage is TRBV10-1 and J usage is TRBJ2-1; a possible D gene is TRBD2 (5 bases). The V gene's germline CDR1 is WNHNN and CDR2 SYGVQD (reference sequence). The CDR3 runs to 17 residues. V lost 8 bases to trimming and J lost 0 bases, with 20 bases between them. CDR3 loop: CASPRTSPKSSYNEQFF. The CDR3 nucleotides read TGCGCCAGCCCTAGGACTTCTCCAAAGAGCTCCTACAATGAGCAGTTCTTC.

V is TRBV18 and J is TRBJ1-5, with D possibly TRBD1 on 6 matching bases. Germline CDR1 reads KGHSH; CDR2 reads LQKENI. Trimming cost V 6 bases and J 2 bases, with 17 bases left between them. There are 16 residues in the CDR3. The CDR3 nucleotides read TGTGCCAGCTCCCCAAACCCAGGGGACGGCAATCAGCCCCAGCATTTT. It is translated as CASSPNPGDGNQPQHF.

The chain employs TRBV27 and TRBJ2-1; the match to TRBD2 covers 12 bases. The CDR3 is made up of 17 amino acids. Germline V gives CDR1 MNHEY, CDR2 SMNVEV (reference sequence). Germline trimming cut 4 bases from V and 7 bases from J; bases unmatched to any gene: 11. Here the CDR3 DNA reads TGTGCCAGCAGTTACCAGGGCCCTAGCGGGGGGGCTAATGAGCAGTTCTTC. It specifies CASSYQGPSGGANEQFF.

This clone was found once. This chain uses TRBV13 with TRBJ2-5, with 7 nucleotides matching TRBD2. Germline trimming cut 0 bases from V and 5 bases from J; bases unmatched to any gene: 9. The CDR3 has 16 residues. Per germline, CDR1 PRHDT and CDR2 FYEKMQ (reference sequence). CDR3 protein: CASSLGGGRPIETQYF. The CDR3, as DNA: TGTGCCAGCAGCTTAGGGGGAGGGAGGCCTATTGAGACCCAGTACTTC.

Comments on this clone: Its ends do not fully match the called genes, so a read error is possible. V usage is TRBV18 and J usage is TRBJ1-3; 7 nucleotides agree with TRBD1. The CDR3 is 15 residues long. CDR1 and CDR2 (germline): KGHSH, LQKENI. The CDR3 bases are TGTGCCAGCTCCCCACAGGGGAACTCTGGAAACACCATATATTTT. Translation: CASSPQGNSGNTIYF.